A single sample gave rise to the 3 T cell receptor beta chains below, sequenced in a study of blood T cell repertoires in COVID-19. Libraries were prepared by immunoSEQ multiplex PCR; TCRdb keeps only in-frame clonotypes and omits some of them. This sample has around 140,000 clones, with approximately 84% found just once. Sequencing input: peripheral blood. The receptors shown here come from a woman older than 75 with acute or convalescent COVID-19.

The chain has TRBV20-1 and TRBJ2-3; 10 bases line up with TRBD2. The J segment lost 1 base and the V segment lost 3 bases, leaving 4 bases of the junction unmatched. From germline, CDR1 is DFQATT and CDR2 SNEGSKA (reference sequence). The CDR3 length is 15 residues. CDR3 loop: CSASSGTSGTDTQYF. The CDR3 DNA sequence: TGCAGTGCTAGTTCCGGGACTAGCGGCACAGATACGCAGTATTTT.

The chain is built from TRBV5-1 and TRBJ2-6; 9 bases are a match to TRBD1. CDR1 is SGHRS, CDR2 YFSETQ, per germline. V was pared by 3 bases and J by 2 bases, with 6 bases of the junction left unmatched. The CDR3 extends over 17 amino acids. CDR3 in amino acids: CASSSRDRVPGANVLTF. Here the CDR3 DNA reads TGCGCCAGCAGCTCCCGGGACAGGGTCCCTGGGGCCAACGTCCTGACTTTC.

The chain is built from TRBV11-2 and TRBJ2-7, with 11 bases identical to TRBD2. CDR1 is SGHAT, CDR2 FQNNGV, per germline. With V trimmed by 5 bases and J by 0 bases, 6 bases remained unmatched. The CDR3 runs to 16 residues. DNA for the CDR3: TGTGCCAGCAGCCCGACTAGCGGGGCGAGCTCCTACGAGCAGTACTTC. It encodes CASSPTSGASSYEQYF.